This TCR beta chain stems from a study of cytomegalovirus exposure and HLA in healthy donors. For the study at large: According to later analysis, the same platform produced the 120 or so validation and several hundred first-cohort repertoires. General study results and limits: Cytomegalovirus status was reportedly diagnosed by the classifier with high sensitivity and specificity. Among TCR beta chains, those listed as cytomegalovirus-associated numbered more than 150. Subsequent analysis revealed that first-cohort TCR clusters tended to co-occur in the 100 to 150 validation repertoires.

A remark on this clone: The antigen remains undetermined.

Germline V gives CDR1 MNHNS, CDR2 SASEGT. CDR3 length: 17 amino acids. The V end was cut by 2 bases, the J end by 4 bases, with 19 bases between. Profiling relied on immunoSEQ multiplex PCR, and the TCRdb table lists in-frame clones only, not all of them. This table holds 150,000 to 180,000 clones, around 84% found once. The receptor was derived from a human donor in good health. The sequencing sample was made of PBMCs. The chain has TRBV6-1 and TRBJ2-3; TRBD2 might be the D (6 bases). CDR3 nucleotide sequence: TGTGCCAGCAGTGAATCGGTCGGCGGGACGGACGCAGATACGCAGTATTTT. This codes for CASSESVGGTDADTQYF.